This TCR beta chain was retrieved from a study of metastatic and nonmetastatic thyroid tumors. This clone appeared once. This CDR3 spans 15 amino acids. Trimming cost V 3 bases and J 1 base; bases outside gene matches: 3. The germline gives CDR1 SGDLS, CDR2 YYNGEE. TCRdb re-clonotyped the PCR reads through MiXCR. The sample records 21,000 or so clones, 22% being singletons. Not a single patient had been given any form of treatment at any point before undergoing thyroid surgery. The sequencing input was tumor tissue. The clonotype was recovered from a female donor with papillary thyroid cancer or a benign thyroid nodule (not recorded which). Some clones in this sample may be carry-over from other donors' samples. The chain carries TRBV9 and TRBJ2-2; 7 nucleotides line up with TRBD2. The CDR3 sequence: CASSATSRNTGELFF. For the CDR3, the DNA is TGTGCCAGCAGCGCGACTAGCCGGAACACCGGGGAGCTGTTTTTT. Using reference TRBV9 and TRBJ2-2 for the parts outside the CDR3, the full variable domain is DSGVTQTPKHLITATGQRVTLRCSPRSGDLSVYWYQQSLDQGLQFLIQYYNGEERAKGNILERFSAQQFPDLHSELNLSSLELGDSALYFCASSATSRNTGELFFGEGSRLTVL.